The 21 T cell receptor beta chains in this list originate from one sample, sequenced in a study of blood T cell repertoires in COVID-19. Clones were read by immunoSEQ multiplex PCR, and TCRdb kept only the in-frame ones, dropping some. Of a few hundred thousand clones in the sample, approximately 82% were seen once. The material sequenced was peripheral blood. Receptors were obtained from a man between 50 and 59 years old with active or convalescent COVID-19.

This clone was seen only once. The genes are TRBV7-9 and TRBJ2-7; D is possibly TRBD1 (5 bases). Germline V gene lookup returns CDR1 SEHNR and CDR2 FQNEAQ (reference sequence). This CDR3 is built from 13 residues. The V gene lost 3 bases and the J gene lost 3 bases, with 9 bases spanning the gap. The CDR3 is CASSFTQGYEQYV. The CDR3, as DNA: TGTGCCAGCAGCTTTACTCAGGGCTACGAGCAGTACGTC.

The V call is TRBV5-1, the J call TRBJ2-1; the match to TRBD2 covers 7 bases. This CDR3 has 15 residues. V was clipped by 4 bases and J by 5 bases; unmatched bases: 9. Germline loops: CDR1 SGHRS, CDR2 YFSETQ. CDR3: CASSGRDYLNNEQFF. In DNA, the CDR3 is TGCGCCAGCAGCGGCCGGGACTACCTAAACAATGAGCAGTTCTTC. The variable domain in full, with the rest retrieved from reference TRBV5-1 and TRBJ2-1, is KAGVTQTPRYLIKTRGQQVTLSCSPISGHRSVSWYQQTPGQGLQFLFEYFSETQRNKGNFPGRFSGRQFSNSRSEMNVSTLELGDSALYLCASSGRDYLNNEQFFGPGTRLTVL.

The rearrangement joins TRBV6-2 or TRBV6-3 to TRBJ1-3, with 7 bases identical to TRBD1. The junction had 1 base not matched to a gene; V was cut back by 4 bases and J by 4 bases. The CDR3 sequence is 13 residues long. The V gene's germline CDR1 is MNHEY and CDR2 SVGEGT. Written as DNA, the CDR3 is TGTGCCAGCAGTTGGGACAGCGGAAACACCATATATTTT. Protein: CASSWDSGNTIYF.

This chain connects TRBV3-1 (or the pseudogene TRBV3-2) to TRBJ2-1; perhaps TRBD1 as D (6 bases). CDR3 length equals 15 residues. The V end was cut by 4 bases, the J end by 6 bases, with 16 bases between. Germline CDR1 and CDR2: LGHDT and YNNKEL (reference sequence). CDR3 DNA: TGTGCCAGCAGCCCCGGGACATTCAGAGGCAATGAGCAGTTCTTC. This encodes CASSPGTFRGNEQFF.

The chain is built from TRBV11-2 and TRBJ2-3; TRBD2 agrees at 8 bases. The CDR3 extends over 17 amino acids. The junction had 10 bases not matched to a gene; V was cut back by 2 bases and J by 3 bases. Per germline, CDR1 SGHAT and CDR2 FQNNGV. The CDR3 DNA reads TGTGCCAGCAGCTTAAGGCAACGGGCGGGGGGTACAGATACGCAGTATTTT. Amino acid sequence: CASSLRQRAGGTDTQYF.

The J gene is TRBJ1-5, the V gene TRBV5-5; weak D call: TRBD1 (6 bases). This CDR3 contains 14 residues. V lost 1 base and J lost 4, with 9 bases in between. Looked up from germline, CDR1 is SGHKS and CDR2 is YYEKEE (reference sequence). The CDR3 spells CASSLIQGNQPQHF. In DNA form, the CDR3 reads TGTGCCAGCAGCTTGATTCAGGGGAATCAGCCCCAGCATTTT.

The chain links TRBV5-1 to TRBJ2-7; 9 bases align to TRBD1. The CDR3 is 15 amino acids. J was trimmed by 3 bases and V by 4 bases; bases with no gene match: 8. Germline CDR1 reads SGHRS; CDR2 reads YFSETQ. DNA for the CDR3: TGCGCCAGCAGCCGGGGGACAGGGAGGTTCTACGAGCAGTACGTC. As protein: CASSRGTGRFYEQYV.

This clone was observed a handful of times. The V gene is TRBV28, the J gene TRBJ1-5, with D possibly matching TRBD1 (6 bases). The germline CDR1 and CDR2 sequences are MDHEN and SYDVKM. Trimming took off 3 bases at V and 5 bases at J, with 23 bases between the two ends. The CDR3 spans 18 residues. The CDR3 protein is CASSFWDPDRSVDQPQHF. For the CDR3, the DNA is TGTGCCAGCAGTTTTTGGGATCCGGACAGATCGGTTGATCAGCCCCAGCATTTT.

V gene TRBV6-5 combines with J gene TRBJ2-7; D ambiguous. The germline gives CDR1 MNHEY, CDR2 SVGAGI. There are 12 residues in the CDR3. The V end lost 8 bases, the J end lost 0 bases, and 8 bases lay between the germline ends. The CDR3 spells CASSPSSYEQYV. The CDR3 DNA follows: TGTGCCAGCTCCCCTAGCTCCTACGAGCAGTACGTC.

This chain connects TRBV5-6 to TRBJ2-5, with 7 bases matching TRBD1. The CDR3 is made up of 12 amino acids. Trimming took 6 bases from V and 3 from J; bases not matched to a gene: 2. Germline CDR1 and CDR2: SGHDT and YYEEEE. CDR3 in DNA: TGTGCCAGCACTGGGACAGAAGAGACCCAGTACTTC. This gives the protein CASTGTEETQYF.

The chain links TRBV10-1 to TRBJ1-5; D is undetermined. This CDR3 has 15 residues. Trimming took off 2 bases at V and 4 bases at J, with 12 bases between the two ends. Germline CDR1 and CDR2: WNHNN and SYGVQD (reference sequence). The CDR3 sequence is CASSESGEINQPQHF. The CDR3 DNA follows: TGCGCCAGCAGTGAGAGCGGGGAGATAAATCAGCCCCAGCATTTT.

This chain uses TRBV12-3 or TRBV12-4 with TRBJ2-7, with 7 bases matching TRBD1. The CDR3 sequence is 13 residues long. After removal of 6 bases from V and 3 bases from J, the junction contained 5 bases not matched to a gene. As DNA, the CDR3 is TGTGCCAGCAGGCAGACAGGGTTCTACGAGCAGTACTTC. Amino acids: CASRQTGFYEQYF.

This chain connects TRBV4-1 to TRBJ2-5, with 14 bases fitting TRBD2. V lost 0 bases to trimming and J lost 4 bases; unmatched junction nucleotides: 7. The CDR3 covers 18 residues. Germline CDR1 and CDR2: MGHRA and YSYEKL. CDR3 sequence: CASSQEGTSGRRRETQYF. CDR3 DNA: TGCGCCAGCAGCCAAGAGGGGACTAGCGGGAGACGGCGAGAGACCCAGTACTTC.

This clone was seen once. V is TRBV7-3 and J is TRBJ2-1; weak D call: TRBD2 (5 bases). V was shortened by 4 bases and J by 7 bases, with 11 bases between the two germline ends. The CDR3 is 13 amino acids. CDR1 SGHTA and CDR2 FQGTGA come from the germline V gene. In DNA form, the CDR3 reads TGTGCCAGCAGCTCCGGGGTCGGGAATGAGCAGTTCTTC. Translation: CASSSGVGNEQFF. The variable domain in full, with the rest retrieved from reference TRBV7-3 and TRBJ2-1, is GAGVSQTPSNKVTEKGKYVELRCDPISGHTALYWYRQSLGQGPEFLIYFQGTGAADDSGLPNDRFFAVRPEGSVSTLKIQRTERGDSAVYLCASSSGVGNEQFFGPGTRLTVL.

This CDR3 is CASSGDRNNSPLHF. The CDR3 DNA reads as TGCGCCAGCAGCGGCGACAGGAACAATTCACCCCTCCACTTT. The genes are TRBV5-1 and TRBJ1-6; D is possibly TRBD1 (6 bases). This CDR3 spans 14 amino acids. Germline lookup yields CDR1 SGHRS and CDR2 YFSETQ. V was cut by 4 bases and J by 7 bases, with 12 bases left in between. Based on the CDR3 plus reference TRBV5-1 and TRBJ1-6, the full variable domain is KAGVTQTPRYLIKTRGQQVTLSCSPISGHRSVSWYQQTPGQGLQFLFEYFSETQRNKGNFPGRFSGRQFSNSRSEMNVSTLELGDSALYLCASSGDRNNSPLHFGNGTRLTVT.

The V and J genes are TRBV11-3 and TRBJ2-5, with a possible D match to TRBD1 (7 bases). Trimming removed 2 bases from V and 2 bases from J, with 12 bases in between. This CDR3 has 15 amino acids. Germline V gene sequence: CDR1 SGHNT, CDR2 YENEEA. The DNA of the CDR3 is TGTGCCAGCAGCTTACAGGGGGGAAGTCAAGAGACCCAGTACTTC. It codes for CASSLQGGSQETQYF.

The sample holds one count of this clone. The CDR3 sequence: CASSEAPSPTLEQYV. CDR3 DNA sequence: TGTGCCAGCAGTGAAGCGCCTAGCCCCACCTTGGAGCAGTACGTC. This chain joins TRBV2 and TRBJ2-7; a weak D match, TRBD2 (5 bases). The CDR3 totals 15 residues. Germline lookup yields CDR1 SNHLY and CDR2 FYNNEI. The V gene lost 0 bases and the J gene lost 7 bases, with 16 bases spanning the gap.

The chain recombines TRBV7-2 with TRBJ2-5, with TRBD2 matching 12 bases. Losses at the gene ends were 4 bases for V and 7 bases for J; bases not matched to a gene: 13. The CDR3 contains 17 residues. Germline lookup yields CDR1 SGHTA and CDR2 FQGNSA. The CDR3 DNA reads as TGTGCCAGCAGCTCGGACCTAGCGGGGGGGCCTTCTGGGACCCAGTACTTC. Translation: CASSSDLAGGPSGTQYF.

The DNA for the CDR3 is TGTGCCAGCAGGAGGGCAGCGGGGGGCCCCAATGAGCAGTTCTTC. Its translation: CASRRAAGGPNEQFF. V is TRBV2 and J is TRBJ2-1; TRBD2 matches at 9 bases. Germline V gene data show CDR1 as SNHLY and CDR2 as FYNNEI. The CDR3 spans 15 residues. The V gene end was trimmed by 6 bases and the J gene end by 6 bases; junction bases not matched to a gene: 9.

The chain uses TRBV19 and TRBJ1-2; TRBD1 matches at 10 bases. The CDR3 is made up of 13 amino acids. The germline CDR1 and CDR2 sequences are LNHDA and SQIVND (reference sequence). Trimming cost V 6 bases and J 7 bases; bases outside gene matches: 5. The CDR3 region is CASRPGQGFGYTF. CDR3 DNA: TGTGCCAGTAGACCGGGACAGGGGTTTGGCTACACCTTC.

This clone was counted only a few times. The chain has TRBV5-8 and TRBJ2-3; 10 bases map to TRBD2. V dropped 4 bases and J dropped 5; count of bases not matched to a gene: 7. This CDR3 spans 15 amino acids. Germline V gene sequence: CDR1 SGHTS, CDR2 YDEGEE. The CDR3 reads CASSAAGGRIDTQYF. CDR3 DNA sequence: TGTGCCAGCAGCGCAGCGGGGGGGCGGATAGATACGCAGTATTTT.